The rows below give T cell receptor beta chains drawn from one sample of a study of shared clonotypes between healthy human individuals. Sequencing used immunoSEQ multiplex PCR; TCRdb keeps in-frame clones, though not all of them. The sample lists about 490,000 clones, about 84% occurring once. Sequencing was done on a sample of PBMCs. The origin of the receptors is a woman aged 35 to 49 in good health. Some clones in this sample may be carry-over from other donors' samples. CDR3s include the opening cysteine and the closing phenylalanine or tryptophan. Fields, in order: CDR3 length, D gene, clone size, V gene, J gene, CDR3 protein. D genes are given only for firm matches. The size of a clone is reported for some rows only, either as once, few or many, or as a class for expanded clones.

cdr3_length: 14
d_call: TRBD1
clone_size: NA
v_call: TRBV5-1
j_call: TRBJ2-7
cdr3_aa: CASSLGGQDLEQYF

cdr3_length: 16
d_call: TRBD2
clone_size: NA
v_call: TRBV7-3
j_call: TRBJ2-1
cdr3_aa: CASSINSGRASNEQFF

cdr3_length: 15
d_call: TRBD1
clone_size: once
v_call: TRBV30
j_call: TRBJ1-2
cdr3_aa: CAWRTSGQANYGYTF

cdr3_length: 14
d_call: NA
clone_size: many
v_call: TRBV7-9
j_call: TRBJ1-5
cdr3_aa: CASSFPGVNQPQHF

cdr3_length: 14
d_call: NA
clone_size: NA
v_call: TRBV19
j_call: TRBJ2-7
cdr3_aa: CASSIQRGPYEQYF

cdr3_length: 16
d_call: NA
clone_size: many
v_call: TRBV27
j_call: TRBJ1-6
cdr3_aa: CASKGLSGGSNSPLHF

cdr3_length: 12
d_call: NA
clone_size: few
v_call: TRBV30
j_call: TRBJ2-1
cdr3_aa: CAWTKDSGEQFF

cdr3_length: 14
d_call: NA
clone_size: few
v_call: TRBV6-5
j_call: TRBJ1-2
cdr3_aa: CASSQAGKLGGYTF

cdr3_length: 18
d_call: TRBD2
clone_size: NA
v_call: TRBV7-2
j_call: TRBJ2-7
cdr3_aa: CASSLRPAGLAGAYEQYF

cdr3_length: 13
d_call: NA
clone_size: few
v_call: TRBV19
j_call: TRBJ1-1
cdr3_aa: CASSPTQYTEAFF

cdr3_length: 15
d_call: NA
clone_size: NA
v_call: TRBV28
j_call: TRBJ1-1
cdr3_aa: CASSLAGGMNTEAFF

cdr3_length: 14
d_call: TRBD2
clone_size: NA
v_call: TRBV5-4
j_call: TRBJ2-7
cdr3_aa: CASSSTSGSDEQYF

cdr3_length: 14
d_call: NA
clone_size: once
v_call: TRBV27
j_call: TRBJ1-1
cdr3_aa: CASSLWGGGTEAFF

cdr3_length: 15
d_call: NA
clone_size: NA
v_call: TRBV2
j_call: TRBJ2-2
cdr3_aa: CASTRGRVDTGELFF

cdr3_length: 11
d_call: TRBD2
clone_size: NA
v_call: TRBV28
j_call: TRBJ2-4
cdr3_aa: CATRGANIQYF

cdr3_length: 16
d_call: NA
clone_size: NA
v_call: TRBV9
j_call: TRBJ1-1
cdr3_aa: CASSVGGRITDTEAFF

cdr3_length: 16
d_call: TRBD2
clone_size: few
v_call: TRBV4-2
j_call: TRBJ2-1
cdr3_aa: CASSQELAGGYNEQFF

cdr3_length: 15
d_call: NA
clone_size: NA
v_call: TRBV18
j_call: TRBJ2-2
cdr3_aa: CASSLLATNTGELFF

cdr3_length: 13
d_call: NA
clone_size: NA
v_call: TRBV7-9
j_call: TRBJ1-2
cdr3_aa: CASSLDGDYGYTF

cdr3_length: 15
d_call: NA
clone_size: NA
v_call: TRBV4-3
j_call: TRBJ1-5
cdr3_aa: CASSQEVMGGQPQHF

cdr3_length: 14
d_call: NA
clone_size: many
v_call: TRBV7-9
j_call: TRBJ2-2
cdr3_aa: CASSYDTNTGELFF

cdr3_length: 16
d_call: TRBD1
clone_size: NA
v_call: TRBV28
j_call: TRBJ1-3
cdr3_aa: CASTRGGGNSGNTIYF

cdr3_length: 15
d_call: NA
clone_size: NA
v_call: TRBV4-3
j_call: TRBJ2-3
cdr3_aa: CASSQELGATDTQYF

cdr3_length: 16
d_call: NA
clone_size: NA
v_call: TRBV11-2
j_call: TRBJ2-6
cdr3_aa: CASSLDRVAGANVLTF

cdr3_length: 14
d_call: NA
clone_size: few
v_call: TRBV2
j_call: TRBJ2-7
cdr3_aa: CASRQRQSTYEQYF

cdr3_length: 14
d_call: TRBD1
clone_size: NA
v_call: TRBV9
j_call: TRBJ1-1
cdr3_aa: CASSPRQGNTEAFF

cdr3_length: 18
d_call: TRBD2
clone_size: NA
v_call: TRBV6-8
j_call: TRBJ2-7
cdr3_aa: CASSYRVGAGLAVYEQYF

cdr3_length: 13
d_call: NA
clone_size: NA
v_call: TRBV28
j_call: TRBJ1-4
cdr3_aa: CASSPPGGEKLFF

cdr3_length: 11
d_call: NA
clone_size: once
v_call: TRBV10-2
j_call: TRBJ2-3
cdr3_aa: CASLEGVTQYF

cdr3_length: 13
d_call: NA
clone_size: NA
v_call: TRBV4-1
j_call: TRBJ2-7
cdr3_aa: CASSQGTQYEQYF

cdr3_length: 16
d_call: NA
clone_size: NA
v_call: TRBV18
j_call: TRBJ1-3
cdr3_aa: CASSPGGRASGNTIYF

cdr3_length: 15
d_call: TRBD2
clone_size: few
v_call: TRBV11-3
j_call: TRBJ2-7
cdr3_aa: CASSLGAGGSYEQYF

cdr3_length: 12
d_call: NA
clone_size: NA
v_call: TRBV7-9
j_call: TRBJ2-5
cdr3_aa: CASSKTRETQYF

cdr3_length: 13
d_call: NA
clone_size: NA
v_call: TRBV10-2
j_call: TRBJ1-4
cdr3_aa: CASGEFRNEKLFF

cdr3_length: 15
d_call: TRBD2
clone_size: NA
v_call: TRBV11-3
j_call: TRBJ2-7
cdr3_aa: CASSPHGSGSYEQYF

cdr3_length: 14
d_call: TRBD1
clone_size: NA
v_call: TRBV19
j_call: TRBJ2-1
cdr3_aa: CASSMTGGYNEQFF

cdr3_length: 12
d_call: NA
clone_size: many
v_call: TRBV7-9
j_call: TRBJ2-1
cdr3_aa: CASSPDENEQFF

cdr3_length: 11
d_call: NA
clone_size: NA
v_call: TRBV28
j_call: TRBJ1-2
cdr3_aa: CASMRTAGYTF

cdr3_length: 15
d_call: NA
clone_size: NA
v_call: TRBV18
j_call: NA
cdr3_aa: CASSPGQEGLYEQYF

cdr3_length: 15
d_call: NA
clone_size: NA
v_call: TRBV4-2
j_call: TRBJ2-7
cdr3_aa: CASSQDFSPTYEQYF

cdr3_length: 16
d_call: NA
clone_size: once
v_call: TRBV6-4
j_call: TRBJ2-7
cdr3_aa: CASSDEVAEYSYEQYF

cdr3_length: 15
d_call: NA
clone_size: few
v_call: TRBV5-1
j_call: TRBJ2-2
cdr3_aa: CASSSVGANTGELFF

cdr3_length: 14
d_call: NA
clone_size: NA
v_call: TRBV7-3
j_call: TRBJ1-1
cdr3_aa: CASGAGGEGTEAFF

cdr3_length: 15
d_call: NA
clone_size: NA
v_call: TRBV25-1
j_call: TRBJ2-5
cdr3_aa: CASSELRGVRETQYF

cdr3_length: 18
d_call: TRBD2
clone_size: NA
v_call: TRBV19
j_call: TRBJ2-3
cdr3_aa: CASSMIARLAGGPDTQYF

cdr3_length: 15
d_call: TRBD2
clone_size: few
v_call: TRBV9
j_call: NA
cdr3_aa: CASSLTGTSVNEQYF

cdr3_length: 13
d_call: NA
clone_size: NA
v_call: TRBV27
j_call: TRBJ1-1
cdr3_aa: CASSVTGSAEAFF

cdr3_length: 14
d_call: NA
clone_size: NA
v_call: TRBV5-4
j_call: TRBJ2-1
cdr3_aa: CASLRDRTYNEQFF

cdr3_length: 14
d_call: NA
clone_size: once
v_call: TRBV19
j_call: TRBJ2-5
cdr3_aa: CASRPPDNQETQYF

cdr3_length: 13
d_call: NA
clone_size: NA
v_call: TRBV19
j_call: TRBJ2-5
cdr3_aa: CASRSGGTETQYF

cdr3_length: 12
d_call: NA
clone_size: NA
v_call: TRBV7-2
j_call: TRBJ2-1
cdr3_aa: CASSWGVDEQFF

cdr3_length: 14
d_call: NA
clone_size: many
v_call: TRBV4-3
j_call: TRBJ1-4
cdr3_aa: CASSQVTSQGKLFF

cdr3_length: 17
d_call: TRBD2
clone_size: NA
v_call: TRBV28
j_call: TRBJ2-5
cdr3_aa: CASSFGTSETDQETQYF

cdr3_length: 14
d_call: NA
clone_size: NA
v_call: TRBV15
j_call: TRBJ1-2
cdr3_aa: CATSAGRSPWGYTF